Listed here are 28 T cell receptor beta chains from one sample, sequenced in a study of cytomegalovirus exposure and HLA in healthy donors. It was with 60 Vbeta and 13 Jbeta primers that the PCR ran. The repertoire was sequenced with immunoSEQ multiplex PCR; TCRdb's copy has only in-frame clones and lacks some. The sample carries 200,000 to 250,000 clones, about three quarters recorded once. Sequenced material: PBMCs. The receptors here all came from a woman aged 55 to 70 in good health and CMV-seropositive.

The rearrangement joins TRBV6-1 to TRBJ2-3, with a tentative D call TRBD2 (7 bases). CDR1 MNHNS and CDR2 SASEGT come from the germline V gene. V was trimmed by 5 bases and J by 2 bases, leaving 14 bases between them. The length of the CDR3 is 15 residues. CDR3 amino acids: CASSPGGYPTDTQYF. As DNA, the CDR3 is TGTGCCAGCAGTCCGGGGGGCTACCCCACAGATACGCAGTATTTT.

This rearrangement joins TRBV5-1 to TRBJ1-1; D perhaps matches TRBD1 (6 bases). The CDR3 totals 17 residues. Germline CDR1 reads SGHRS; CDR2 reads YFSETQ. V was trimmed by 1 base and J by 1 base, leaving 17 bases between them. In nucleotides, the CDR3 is TGCGCCAGCAGCTTGCAGGGGACCAGCTATGGGAACACTGAAGCTTTCTTT. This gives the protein CASSLQGTSYGNTEAFF.

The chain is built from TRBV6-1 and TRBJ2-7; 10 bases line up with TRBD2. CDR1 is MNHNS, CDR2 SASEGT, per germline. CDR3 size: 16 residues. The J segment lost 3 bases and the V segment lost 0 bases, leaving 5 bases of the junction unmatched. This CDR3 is CASSEARVAGGYEQYF. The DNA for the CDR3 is TGTGCCAGCAGTGAAGCGCGGGTAGCGGGGGGCTACGAGCAGTACTTC.

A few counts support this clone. CDR3 amino acids: CASSPRTGNSPLHF. The CDR3, as DNA: TGTGCCAGCTCACCGCGGACGGGGAATTCACCCCTCCACTTT. The rearrangement links TRBV18 to TRBJ1-6; D gene unclear. V lost 3 bases, J lost 7 bases, and 10 bases lay in between. In germline, CDR1 is KGHSH, CDR2 LQKENI. The CDR3 contains 14 residues.

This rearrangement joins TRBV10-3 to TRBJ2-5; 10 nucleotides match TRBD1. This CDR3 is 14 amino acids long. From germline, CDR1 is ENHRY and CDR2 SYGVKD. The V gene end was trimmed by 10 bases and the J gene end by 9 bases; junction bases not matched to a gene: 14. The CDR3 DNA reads TGTGCCACAAACGCGGGACAGGGGAGTGAGTCCCAGTACTTC. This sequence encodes CATNAGQGSESQYF.

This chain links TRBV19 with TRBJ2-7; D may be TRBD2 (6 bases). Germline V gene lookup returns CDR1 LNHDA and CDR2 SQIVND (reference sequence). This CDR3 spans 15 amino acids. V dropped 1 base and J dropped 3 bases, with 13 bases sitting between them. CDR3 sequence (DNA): TGTGCCAGTAGTATAGCGGGAGATTTGGGCTACGAGCAGTACTTC. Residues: CASSIAGDLGYEQYF.

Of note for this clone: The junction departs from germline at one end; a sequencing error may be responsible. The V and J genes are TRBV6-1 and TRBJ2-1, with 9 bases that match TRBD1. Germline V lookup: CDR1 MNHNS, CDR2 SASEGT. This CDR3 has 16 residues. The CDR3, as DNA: TGTGCCAGTAGTGGGTTCGGGACAGGGACATACAATGAGCAGTTCTTC. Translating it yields CASSGFGTGTYNEQFF.

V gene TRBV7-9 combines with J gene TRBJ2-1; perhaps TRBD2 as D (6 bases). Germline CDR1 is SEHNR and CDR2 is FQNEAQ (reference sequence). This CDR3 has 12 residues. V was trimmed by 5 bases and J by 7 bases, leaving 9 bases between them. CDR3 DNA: TGTGCCAGCAGCGAGACTAGTAATGAGCAGTTCTTC. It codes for CASSETSNEQFF.

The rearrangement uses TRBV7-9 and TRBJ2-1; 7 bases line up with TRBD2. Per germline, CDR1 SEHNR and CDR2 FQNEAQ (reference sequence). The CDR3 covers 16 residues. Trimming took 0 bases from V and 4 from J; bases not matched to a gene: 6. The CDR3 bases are TGTGCCAGCAGCTTAGCGGGCGGGGGAAGTTACAATGAGCAGTTCTTC. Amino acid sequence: CASSLAGGGSYNEQFF.

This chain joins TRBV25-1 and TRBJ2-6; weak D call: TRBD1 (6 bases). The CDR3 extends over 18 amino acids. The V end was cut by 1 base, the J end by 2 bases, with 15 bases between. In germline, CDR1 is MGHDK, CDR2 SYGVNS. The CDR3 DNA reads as TGTGCCAGCAGTGAATTCTTCCCAAGGGGGACTGGGGCCAACGTCCTGACTTTC. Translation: CASSEFFPRGTGANVLTF.

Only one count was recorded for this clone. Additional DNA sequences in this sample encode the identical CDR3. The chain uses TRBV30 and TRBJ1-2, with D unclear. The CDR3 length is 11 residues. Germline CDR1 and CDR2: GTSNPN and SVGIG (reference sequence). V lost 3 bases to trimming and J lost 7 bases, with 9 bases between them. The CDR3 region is CAWSPGGGYTF. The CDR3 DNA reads TGTGCCTGGAGCCCCGGTGGTGGCTACACCTTC.

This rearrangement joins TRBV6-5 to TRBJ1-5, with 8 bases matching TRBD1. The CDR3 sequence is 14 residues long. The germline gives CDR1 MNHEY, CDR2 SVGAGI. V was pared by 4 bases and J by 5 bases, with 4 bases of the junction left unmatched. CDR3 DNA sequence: TGTGCCAGCAGTTCCGGACAGGGCGATCAGCCCCAGCATTTT. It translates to CASSSGQGDQPQHF.

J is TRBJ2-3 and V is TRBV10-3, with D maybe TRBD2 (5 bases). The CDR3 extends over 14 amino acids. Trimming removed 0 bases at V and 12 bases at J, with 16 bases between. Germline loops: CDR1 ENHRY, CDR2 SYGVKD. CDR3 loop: CAISESPSQGLQYF. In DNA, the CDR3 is TGTGCCATCAGTGAGTCGCCTAGCCAAGGGCTACAGTATTTT.

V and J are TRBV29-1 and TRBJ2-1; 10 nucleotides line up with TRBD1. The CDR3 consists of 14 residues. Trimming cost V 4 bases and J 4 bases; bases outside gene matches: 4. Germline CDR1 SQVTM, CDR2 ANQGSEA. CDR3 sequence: CSVARDRGYNEQFF. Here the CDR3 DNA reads TGCAGCGTTGCCCGGGACAGGGGTTACAATGAGCAGTTCTTC.

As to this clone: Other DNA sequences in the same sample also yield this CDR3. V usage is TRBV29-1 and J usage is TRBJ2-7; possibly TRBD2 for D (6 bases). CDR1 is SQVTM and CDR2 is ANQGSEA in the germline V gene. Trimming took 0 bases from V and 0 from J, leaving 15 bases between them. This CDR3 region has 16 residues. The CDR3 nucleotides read TGCAGCGTTGAAGAAATGGTAGCGGTCAGCTCCTACGAGCAGTACTTC. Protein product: CSVEEMVAVSSYEQYF.

CDR3 coding DNA: TGTGCCAGTAGCAAGGGACAGGAATTTTTCTACGAGCAGTACTTC. Residues: CASSKGQEFFYEQYF. This chain uses TRBV19 with TRBJ2-7, with 8 bases aligning to TRBD1. V shed 6 bases and J 3 bases; nucleotides not matched to a gene: 10. The length of the CDR3 is 15 residues. The germline gives CDR1 LNHDA, CDR2 SQIVND (reference sequence).

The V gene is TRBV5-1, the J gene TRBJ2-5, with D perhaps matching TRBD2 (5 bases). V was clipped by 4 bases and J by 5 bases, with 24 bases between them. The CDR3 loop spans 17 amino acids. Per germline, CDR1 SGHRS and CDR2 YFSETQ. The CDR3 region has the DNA TGCGCCAGCAGCACCCTCGGGGTAGCCCGGAAATCCGAGACCCAGTACTTC. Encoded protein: CASSTLGVARKSETQYF.

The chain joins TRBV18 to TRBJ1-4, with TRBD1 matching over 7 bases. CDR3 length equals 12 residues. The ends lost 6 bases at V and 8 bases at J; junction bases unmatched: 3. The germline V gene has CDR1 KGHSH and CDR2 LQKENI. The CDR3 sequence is CASSTGDEKLFF. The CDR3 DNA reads TGTGCCAGCTCTACAGGGGACGAAAAACTGTTTTTT.

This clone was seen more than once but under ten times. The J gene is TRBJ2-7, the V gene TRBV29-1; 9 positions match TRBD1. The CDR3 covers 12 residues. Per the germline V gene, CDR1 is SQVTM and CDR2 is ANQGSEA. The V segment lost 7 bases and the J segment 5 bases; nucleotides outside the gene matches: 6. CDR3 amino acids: CSAGQGQDEQYF. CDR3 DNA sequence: TGCAGCGCCGGACAGGGGCAGGACGAGCAGTACTTC.

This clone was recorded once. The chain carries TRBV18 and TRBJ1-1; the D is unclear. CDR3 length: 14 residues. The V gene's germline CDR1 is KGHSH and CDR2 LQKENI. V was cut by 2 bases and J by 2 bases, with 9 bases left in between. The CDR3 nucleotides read TGTGCCAGCTCACCAACGGCGGCAAACACTGAAGCTTTCTTT. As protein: CASSPTAANTEAFF.

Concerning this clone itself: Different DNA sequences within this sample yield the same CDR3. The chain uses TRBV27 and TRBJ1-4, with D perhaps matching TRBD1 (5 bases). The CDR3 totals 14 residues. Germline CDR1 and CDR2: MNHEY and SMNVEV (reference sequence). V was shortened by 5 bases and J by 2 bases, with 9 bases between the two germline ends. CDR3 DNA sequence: TGTGCCAGCAGTCCTCGGGGGACTAATGAAAAACTGTTTTTT. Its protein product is CASSPRGTNEKLFF.

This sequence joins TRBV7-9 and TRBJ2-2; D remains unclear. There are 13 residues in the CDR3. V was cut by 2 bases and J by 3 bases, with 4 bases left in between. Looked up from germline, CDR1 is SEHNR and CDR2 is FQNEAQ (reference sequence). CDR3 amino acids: CASSLFDTGELFF. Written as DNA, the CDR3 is TGTGCCAGCAGCTTATTCGACACCGGGGAGCTGTTTTTT.

The CDR3 DNA sequence: TGTGCCAGCAGCCAAGTCCGGGGAATCACTGAAGCTTTCTTT. Protein: CASSQVRGITEAFF. This chain joins TRBV4-2 and TRBJ1-1; D gene ambiguous. This CDR3 has 14 amino acids. Germline CDR1 reads LGHNA; CDR2 reads YNFKEQ. Trimming pared 1 base from V and 4 bases from J, leaving 10 bases between.

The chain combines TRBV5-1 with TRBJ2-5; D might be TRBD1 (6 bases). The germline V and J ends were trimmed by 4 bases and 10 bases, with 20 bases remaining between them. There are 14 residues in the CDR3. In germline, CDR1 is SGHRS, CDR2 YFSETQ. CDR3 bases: TGCGCCAGCAGCCCACGGACAGACTTAGGCCTCCAGTACTTC. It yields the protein CASSPRTDLGLQYF.

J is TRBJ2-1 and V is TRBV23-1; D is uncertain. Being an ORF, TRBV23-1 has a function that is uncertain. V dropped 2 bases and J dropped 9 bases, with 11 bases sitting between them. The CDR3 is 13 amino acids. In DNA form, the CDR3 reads TGCGCCAGCAGTCAACAGGTCCCTTGTGAGCAGTTCTTC. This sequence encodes CASSQQVPCEQFF.

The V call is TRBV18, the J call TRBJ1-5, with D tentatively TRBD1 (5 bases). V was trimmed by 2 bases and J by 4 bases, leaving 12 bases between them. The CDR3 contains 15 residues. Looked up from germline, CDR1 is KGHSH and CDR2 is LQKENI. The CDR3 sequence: CASSPAGQGNQPQHF. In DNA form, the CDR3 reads TGTGCCAGCTCACCAGCGGGGCAGGGAAATCAGCCCCAGCATTTT. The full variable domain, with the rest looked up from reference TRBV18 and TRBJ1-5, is NAGVMQNPRHLVRRRGQEARLRCSPMKGHSHVYWYRQLPEEGLKFMVYLQKENIIDESGMPKERFSAEFPKEGPSILRIQQVVRGDSAAYFCASSPAGQGNQPQHFGDGTRLSIL.

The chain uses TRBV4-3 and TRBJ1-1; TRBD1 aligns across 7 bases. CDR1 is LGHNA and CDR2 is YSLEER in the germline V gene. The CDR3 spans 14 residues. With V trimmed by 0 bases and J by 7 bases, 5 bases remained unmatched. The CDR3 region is CASSQEGGTVEAFF. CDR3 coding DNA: TGCGCCAGCAGCCAAGAAGGGGGGACAGTTGAAGCTTTCTTT.

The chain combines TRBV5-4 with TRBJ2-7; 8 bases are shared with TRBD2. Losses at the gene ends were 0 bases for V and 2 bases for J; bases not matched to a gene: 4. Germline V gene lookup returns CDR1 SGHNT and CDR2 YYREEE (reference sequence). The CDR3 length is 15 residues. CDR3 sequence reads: CASSLAPAGAYEQYF. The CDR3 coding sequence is TGTGCCAGCAGCTTGGCGCCAGCGGGGGCCTACGAGCAGTACTTC.